The 6 T cell receptor beta chains given below trace back to one sample, sequenced in a study of response to subunit inactivated influenza vaccine. TCRdb ran MiXCR on the RT-PCR reads and lists one entry per CDR3 protein. The sample records about 500,000 distinct CDR3 sequences, approximately 17% being singletons. The material was CD4+ T cells sorted from PBMCs, obtained around 25 months after vaccination. The receptors originated from a man between 50 and 69 years old who received an inactivated influenza vaccine.

V usage is TRBV6-2 or TRBV6-3 and J usage is TRBJ2-1; D may be TRBD2 (6 bases). Looked up from germline, CDR1 is MNHEY and CDR2 is SVGEGT. The CDR3 runs to 13 residues. Trimming stripped 5 bases from V and 9 bases from J, with 14 bases between. The CDR3 nucleotides read TGTGCCAGCAGTAGGAAGCGGGCCGGTGAGCAGTTCTTC. Amino acids: CASSRKRAGEQFF.

This clonotype appeared a few times. This rearrangement joins TRBV10-3 to TRBJ2-3; weak D call: TRBD1 (5 bases). The germline V and J ends were trimmed by 5 bases and 5 bases, with 8 bases remaining between them. The CDR3 is made up of 12 amino acids. Germline V gives CDR1 ENHRY, CDR2 SYGVKD. Here the CDR3 reads CAISSREDTQYF. CDR3 in DNA: TGTGCCATCAGTAGCAGGGAAGATACGCAGTATTTT.

This chain joins TRBV20-1 and TRBJ2-5; D ambiguous. This CDR3 spans 10 amino acids. The germline CDR1 and CDR2 sequences are DFQATT and SNEGSKA (reference sequence). As DNA, the CDR3 is TGCAGCGGCCAGCAAGAGACCCAGTACTTC. The encoded protein is CSGQQETQYF.

The chain has TRBV4-3 and TRBJ2-7; 7 bases fit TRBD2. The CDR3 totals 13 residues. With V trimmed by 4 bases and J by 5 bases, 5 bases remained unmatched. CDR1 and CDR2 (germline): LGHNA, YSLEER. The CDR3 is CASSRRGGHEQYF. The CDR3, as DNA: TGCGCCAGCAGCCGTCGGGGAGGGCACGAGCAGTACTTC.

The chain links TRBV20-1 to TRBJ2-1, with 9 bases that match TRBD2. The germline gives CDR1 DFQATT, CDR2 SNEGSKA (reference sequence). The CDR3 spans 14 residues. The trim removed 5 bases at V and 6 bases at J, leaving 8 bases unmatched. The CDR3: CSAWTGLARNEQFF. The CDR3 coding sequence is TGCAGTGCTTGGACCGGACTAGCGCGCAATGAGCAGTTCTTC.

This clonotype was observed a few times. The V call is TRBV20-1, the J call TRBJ1-2; TRBD1 is a possible D gene (6 bases). The ends were cut back, 3 bases at V and 1 base at J, with 12 bases in the middle. Per germline, CDR1 DFQATT and CDR2 SNEGSKA (reference sequence). This CDR3 contains 14 residues. The CDR3: CSARRGAYNYGYTF. CDR3 sequence (DNA): TGCAGTGCTAGGCGGGGGGCATATAACTATGGCTACACCTTC.